This T cell receptor beta chain was sequenced during a study of blood T cell repertoires in COVID-19. Study context: The analysed material was cDNA or gDNA that came from T cells, B-cell-depleted T cells, or PBMCs.

Germline values: CDR1 ENHRY, CDR2 SYGVKD. The V end lost 6 bases, the J end lost 6 bases, and 19 bases lay between the germline ends. The CDR3 covers 15 residues. This clone has just a few counts. Measured with immunoSEQ multiplex PCR; TCRdb has only the in-frame clones, and not every one. The data contain about 110,000 clones, 65% to 75% of them singletons. The source material was peripheral blood. This clonotype was sampled from an elderly man with acute or convalescent COVID-19. The rearrangement uses TRBV10-3 and TRBJ2-3; a possible D gene is TRBD1 (6 bases). CDR3 nucleotide sequence: TGTGCCATCAGAAGAGGACAGACAATCGAGGATACGCAGTATTTT. Amino acid sequence: CAIRRGQTIEDTQYF.